This is a list of T cell receptor beta chains from one sample in a study of blood T cell repertoires in COVID-19. Sequencing was performed with immunoSEQ multiplex PCR; in TCRdb, only in-frame clones are kept and a portion is missing. The table shows 200,000 or so clones, with approximately 90% occurring only once. Specimen: PBMCs or T cells enriched from blood (not recorded which). The source is a woman aged 40-49 years with acute COVID-19. CDR3s include the opening cysteine and the closing phenylalanine or tryptophan.

>TRBV13
CASSPTGGYLNTEAFF
>TRBV5-6
CASSLQGEDEQFF
>TRBV7-2
CASRTGGSGNTIYF
>TRBV4-3
CASSQHPSGGQETQYF
>TRBV6-5
CASIIRAGVGNEQFF
>TRBV3-1/TRBV3-2
CASSRTGATLNYGYTF
>TRBV28
CASSHDGGTEAFF
>TRBV6-5
CASSYSSRGEYGYTF
>TRBV6-5
CATLEFDYGYTF
>TRBV2
CASSGTGREWGTEAFF
>TRBV5-1
CASSSQTGGDGGLAFF
>TRBV19
CASSIGGSYNEQFF
>TRBV2
CASRDSRGFQPQHF
>TRBV6-6
CASRQYNSPLHF
>TRBV25-1
CASSEEAGGFDEQFF
>TRBV12-5
CASGISEYTQYF
>TRBV29-1
CSVVGADSNQPQHF
>TRBV15
CATRIGLSGTEAFF
>TRBV7-8
CASSFGQGYGYTF
>TRBV12-1
CASSPMGPNNSPLHF
>TRBV14
CASSPDRNYGYTF
>TRBV7-7
CASSLSTGGPVNEQFF
>TRBV19
CASSWTTPTDTQYF
>TRBV6-2/TRBV6-3
CASSYPDRTYEQYF
>TRBV25-1
CASSERGLYTEAFF
>TRBV5-6
CASSLWYIYRAPEAFF
>TRBV7-3
CASSVTGTALVNTEAFF
>TRBV25-1
CATSDRGITGELFF
>TRBV4-1
CASSQVGQSYEQYF
>TRBV12-3/TRBV12-4
CASSPSFEAFF
>TRBV18
CASSPPGGGEFF
>TRBV11-2
CASSLGGQGADTQYF
>TRBV2
CASSALRDSYNEQFF
>TRBV4-1
CASSQPDRITDTQYF
>TRBV29-1
CSADRGYGYTF
>TRBV2
CASSASPSGGLDTQYF
>TRBV3-1/TRBV3-2
CASSQVAGGGETQYF
>TRBV2
CASTVLMGQGNTEAFF
>TRBV4-2
CASSQSAPGTSGGLRETQYF
>TRBV27
CASSFRGGNYNEQFF
>TRBV7-3
CARRTYQWETEAFF
>TRBV2
CASNSGVREAFF